This TCR beta chain was captured by sequencing in a study of cytomegalovirus exposure and HLA in healthy donors. The germline V gene has CDR1 SGHDT and CDR2 YYEEEE. The V segment lost 4 bases and the J segment 6 bases; nucleotides outside the gene matches: 10. This CDR3 spans 16 amino acids. Researchers ran the PCR with 60 Vbeta and 13 Jbeta primers. Profiled with immunoSEQ multiplex PCR; TCRdb holds only in-frame clones, not every one. The top ten hold 0.83% of the sample, which has more than 95,000 clones, over 12% seen once. The sample consisted of PBMCs. This clonotype was sampled from a female donor in good health and CMV-seronegative. The rearrangement joins TRBV5-6 to TRBJ2-2; 9 bases are shared with TRBD1. The CDR3 spells CASSGGTGYHPGELFF. In DNA, the CDR3 is TGTGCCAGCAGCGGAGGGACAGGGTATCATCCCGGGGAGCTGTTTTTT.